These 18 T cell receptor beta chains originate from one sample sequenced in a study of post-analysis software for immune sequencing data. Their specific antigens are unknown. Prepared libraries of TCR beta cDNA carried unique molecular identifiers. TCRdb reanalysed the PCR reads using MiXCR and keeps one entry per CDR3 protein. The sample shows 450,000 or so distinct CDR3 sequences, roughly 45% of them seen only once. Study-level points and caveats: Patients showed TRBV5-6, TRBV5-1 and TRBV20-1 among four to six TRBV segments more frequent than in controls.

Sample: blood. The receptors come from a girl between 5 and 17 years old with multiple sclerosis.

This clonotype was counted once. The junction departs from germline at one end; a sequencing error may be responsible. This sequence joins TRBV20-1 and TRBJ2-7; 12 bases agree with TRBD2. Germline values: CDR1 DFQATT, CDR2 SNEGSKA (reference sequence). This CDR3 region has 14 residues. The CDR3 reads CSASTSGRTYVQYF. CDR3 in DNA: TGCAGTGCGTCGACTAGCGGGAGAACCTACGTGCAGTACTTC.

The chain is built from TRBV5-1 and TRBJ2-1; 9 positions agree with TRBD1. Trimming cost V 2 bases and J 5 bases; bases outside gene matches: 5. The CDR3 consists of 15 residues. Germline CDR1 SGHRS, CDR2 YFSETQ. CDR3: CASSLLTGGNNEQFF. In nucleotides, the CDR3 is TGCGCCAGCAGCTTACTGACAGGGGGGAACAATGAGCAGTTCTTC.

Only one count was recorded for this clonotype. This chain links TRBV7-9 with TRBJ2-4, with TRBD2 matching over 13 bases. The DNA end is a closer match to TRBJ2-7, so the J assignment may be wrong. This CDR3 is built from 19 residues. Germline CDR1 is SEHNR and CDR2 is FQNEAQ (reference sequence). The CDR3 sequence: CASSHRDSGTSGKAYEQYF. DNA for the CDR3: TGTGCCAGCAGCCACCGGGACAGCGGGACTAGCGGGAAGGCCTACGAGCAGTACTTC.

The gene calls are TRBV7-8 and TRBJ2-3; 11 bases line up with TRBD2. The CDR3 has 16 amino acids. The junction had 7 bases not matched to a gene; V was cut back by 6 bases and J by 2 bases. The V gene's germline CDR1 is SGHVS and CDR2 FQNEAQ. In DNA, the CDR3 is TGTGCCAGCAGGGTAGGGACTAGCGGTTACACAGATACGCAGTATTTT. Its protein product is CASRVGTSGYTDTQYF.

This chain connects TRBV10-3 to TRBJ2-7; 10 nucleotides agree with TRBD1. Germline CDR1 is ENHRY and CDR2 is SYGVKD. The CDR3 has 16 amino acids. The trim removed 3 bases at V and 0 bases at J, leaving 5 bases unmatched. DNA of the CDR3: TGTGCCATCAGTGACCCCGGGACAGGGGCCTCCTACGAGCAGTACTTC. Protein product: CAISDPGTGASYEQYF.

The chain recombines TRBV28 with TRBJ2-7; 8 bases line up with TRBD1. Germline V lookup: CDR1 MDHEN, CDR2 SYDVKM. J was trimmed by 4 bases and V by 6 bases; bases with no gene match: 14. There are 16 residues in the CDR3. CDR3 DNA sequence: TGTGCCAGCAGCTACAGCGGAGAGACAGGGGCATACGAGCAGTACTTC. This codes for CASSYSGETGAYEQYF.

J is TRBJ1-1 and V is TRBV29-1; D gene uncertain. CDR1 is SQVTM, CDR2 ANQGSEA, per germline. Trimming removed 0 bases at V and 6 bases at J, with 17 bases between. This CDR3 contains 15 residues. CDR3 in DNA: TGCAGCGTTGAAGAAGGTCCGGGGAGGGCCGCTGAAGCTTTCTTT. It specifies CSVEEGPGRAAEAFF.

The chain uses TRBV29-1 and TRBJ1-6; tentative D call: TRBD1 (5 bases). The CDR3 extends over 12 amino acids. V lost 5 bases and J 8 bases, leaving 10 bases between the germline ends. Germline V CDR1 and CDR2: SQVTM, ANQGSEA. The chain's CDR3 is CSVQGVDSPLHF. The CDR3 region has the DNA TGCAGCGTTCAGGGAGTCGATTCACCCCTCCACTTT.

This clonotype has just a few counts. CDR3 loop: CASSFGQAINEKLFF. CDR3 DNA: TGCGCCAGCAGCTTCGGACAGGCTATTAATGAAAAACTGTTTTTT. The chain joins TRBV5-1 to TRBJ1-4, with TRBD1 matching over 7 bases. This CDR3 has 15 amino acids. V dropped 2 bases and J dropped 4; count of bases not matched to a gene: 5. CDR1 and CDR2 (germline): SGHRS, YFSETQ.

The chain couples TRBV7-3 to TRBJ2-7; 9 bases fit TRBD2. The J call is in doubt because the DNA end fits TRBJ2-5 better. Per germline, CDR1 SGHTA and CDR2 FQGTGA. CDR3 length: 13 amino acids. For the CDR3, the DNA is TGTGCCAGCAGCTTACGGCGGGAGGGGACCCAGTACTTC. Translation gives CASSLRREGTQYF.

This rearrangement joins TRBV20-1 to TRBJ2-5, with TRBD2 as a possible D gene (6 bases). The CDR3 loop spans 10 amino acids. The germline V gene encodes CDR1 DFQATT and CDR2 SNEGSKA (reference sequence). Trimming shortened V by 6 bases and J by 5 bases, and 7 bases separated the two germline ends. The DNA for the CDR3 is TGCAGTGCCAGCGGGGAGACCCAGTACTTC. Its translation: CSASGETQYF.

The rearrangement links TRBV4-2 to TRBJ2-3; 7 nucleotides match TRBD2. The V and J ends lost 1 base and 4 bases, in that order; junction bases with no gene match: 5. The CDR3 spans 15 residues. CDR1 is LGHNA and CDR2 is YNFKEQ in the germline V gene. Here the CDR3 DNA reads TGTGCCAGCAGCCAAGGGGAGGGCCAGTCAGATACGCAGTATTTT. It is translated as CASSQGEGQSDTQYF.

The V and J genes are TRBV15 and TRBJ1-5; D not certain. Germline CDR1 is LNHNV and CDR2 is YYDKDF (reference sequence). The CDR3 loop spans 8 amino acids. The CDR3 here is CSNQPQHF. The CDR3 DNA reads TGTAGCAATCAGCCCCAGCATTTT.

This clonotype was counted between two and nine times. The rearrangement uses TRBV5-1 and TRBJ2-3; D perhaps matches TRBD1 (5 bases). CDR1 is SGHRS and CDR2 is YFSETQ in the germline V gene. V was clipped by 0 bases and J by 10 bases, with 18 bases between them. This CDR3 has 15 amino acids. CDR3 coding DNA: TGCGCCAGCAGCTTGGATCCCCTTAGTGGGGCATCGCAGTATTTT. Its translation: CASSLDPLSGASQYF.

The chain recombines TRBV5-1 with TRBJ2-7; 9 nucleotides line up with TRBD2. The DNA end is a closer match to TRBJ2-5, so the J assignment may be wrong. This CDR3 spans 15 amino acids. Looked up from germline, CDR1 is SGHRS and CDR2 is YFSETQ. The CDR3 bases are TGCGCCAGCAGCCAATATAGCGGGAGTGGCGAGACCCAGTACTTC. This sequence encodes CASSQYSGSGETQYF.

V is TRBV20-1 and J is TRBJ2-7; 13 nucleotides match TRBD2. This CDR3 contains 15 residues. CDR1 is DFQATT, CDR2 SNEGSKA, per germline (reference sequence). Losses at the gene ends were 4 bases for V and 2 bases for J; bases not matched to a gene: 5. The CDR3 is CSAKGLAGLTYEQYF. CDR3 nucleotide sequence: TGCAGTGCTAAGGGACTAGCGGGATTAACCTACGAGCAGTACTTC.

Worth noting for this clonotype: Mismatch with germline at one junction end may stem from a read error. The chain carries TRBV7-9 and TRBJ1-3; 9 bases are a match to TRBD1. The CDR3 has 16 amino acids. CDR1 SEHNR and CDR2 FQNEAQ come from the germline V gene (reference sequence). DNA for the CDR3: TGTGCCGGCAGCTCTACGACAGGGGGCTCTGGAAACACCATATATTTT. Translating gives CAGSSTTGGSGNTIYF.

V is TRBV12-3 or TRBV12-4 and J is TRBJ2-1; 12 bases match TRBD1. V trimming: 3 bases; J trimming: 9 bases; junction bases outside the gene matches: 9. This CDR3 is 16 amino acids long. The chain's CDR3 is CASSLGPGQGAREQFF. Here the CDR3 DNA reads TGTGCCAGCAGTTTGGGACCGGGACAGGGGGCTCGTGAGCAGTTCTTC.